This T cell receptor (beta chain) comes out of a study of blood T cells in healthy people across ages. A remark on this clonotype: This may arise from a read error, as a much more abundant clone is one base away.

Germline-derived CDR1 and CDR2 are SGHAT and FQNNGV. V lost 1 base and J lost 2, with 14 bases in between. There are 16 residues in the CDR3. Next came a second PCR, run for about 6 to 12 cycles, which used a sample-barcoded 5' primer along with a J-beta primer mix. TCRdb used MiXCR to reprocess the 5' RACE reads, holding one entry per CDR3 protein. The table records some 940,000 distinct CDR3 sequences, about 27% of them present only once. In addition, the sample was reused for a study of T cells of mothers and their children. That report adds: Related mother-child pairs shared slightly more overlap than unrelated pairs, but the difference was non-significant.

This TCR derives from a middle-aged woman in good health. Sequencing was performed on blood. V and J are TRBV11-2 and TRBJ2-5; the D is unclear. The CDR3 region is CASSLGFWVLQETQYF. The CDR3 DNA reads TGTGCCAGCAGCTTAGGGTTTTGGGTATTGCAAGAGACCCAGTACTTC.